Listed here is a single T cell receptor beta chain. This clone was counted between two and nine times. Its binding antigen is unknown. Per-nucleotide qualities are absent, and no much larger clonotype sits a single base away. The data were taken from a study of blood T cell repertoires in COVID-19 (dated by TCRdb to 2020 to 2021). General notes on the study: The collaborator samples originated in the United States, Italy and Spain and spanned the acute and convalescent phases of COVID-19. The prospective study material was composed of cDNA or gDNA derived from T cells, B-cell-depleted T cells, or PBMCs. The dataset comprised deeply sampled blood TCRbeta repertoires from subjects exposed to, actively infected with, or recovered from COVID-19. A freely available public database, intended as a resource for researchers studying the immune response to SARS-CoV-2, is where the repertoires were released. Samples were obtained from the ongoing ImmuneRACE study (first 160 participants) and from over a thousand subjects provided by 6 global collaborators. The sample metadata nearly always contained a de-identified subject ID, COVID-19 status, age in years and sex. HLA class I and class II types, where available, came from metadata supplied by the sample provider rather than from assay-based typing.

Enrolling through a virtual design, the prospective study's participants ranged in age from roughly 18 to 95 years and lived across 24 United States geographic areas. In the prospective study, cohorts were assigned on the basis of participant-reported clinical history obtained from a screening survey and a study questionnaire. ImmuneRACE Cohort 3 recovered participants were defined by two consecutive negative NP/OP PCR tests, healthcare professional clearance, or symptom resolution. In the prospective study, mobile phlebotomists collected whole blood, serum and a nasopharyngeal or oropharyngeal swab from each participant. Prospective study participants could optionally give additional blood draws and questionnaires over a 2-month period. Blood samples from the prospective study were shipped frozen or at room temperature prior to DNA extraction. Reading the germline V gene (reference sequence) gives CDR1 GTSNPN and CDR2 SVGIG. From the cysteine up to the phenylalanine, the CDR3 has a length of 15 residues. Only the CDR3 part of the read is kept: 45 bases, read in frame from the first base. Relative to germline, V is 0 bases shorter and J is 8 bases shorter, with 14 bases between their ends.

General study outcomes and caveats: How much clinical and demographic metadata was included differed by source and by participant, and the metadata was provided uncurated.

TCRbeta CDR3 regions were amplified from genomic DNA using the immunoSEQ Assay, a bias-controlled multiplex PCR. In the source study's methods: Nucleated cell counts per sample were estimated from amplification of reference gene primers within the assay. Sequence reads were collapsed and filtered to measure the absolute abundance of every unique TCRbeta CDR3 rearrangement. For each sample, productive Simpson clonality was calculated by taking the square root of Simpson's diversity index across productive rearrangements. The immuneACCESS repertoire file appears here via TCRdb, limited to in-frame rearrangements. These files lack a portion of the clones; in checked studies, under half of the deficit traces to unresolved V genes, and the cause of the others is not known. The V and J calls and the clone size are those of that table, but D and trimming were determined from the DNA. In this sample the table shows roughly 300,000 clones, 85% of which occur a single time. The ten largest clones capture around 2.3% of the sample.

This clonotype was sampled from a woman between 45 and 65 years old who had recovered from COVID-19. The V gene is TRBV30 and the J gene is TRBJ1-6; no D gene can be assigned with confidence. Source material: PBMCs or T cells enriched from blood (not recorded which). The nucleotide sequence is TGTGCCTGGAGTGTAACAACCACCGGGGATTCACCCCTCCACTTT. Protein translation: CAWSVTTTGDSPLHF. The CDR3 plus the reference TRBV30 and TRBJ1-6 genes for the other parts give the full variable domain: SQTIHQWPATLVQPVGSPLSLECTVEGTSNPNLYWYRQAAGRGLQLLFYSVGIGQISSEVPQNLSASRPQDRQFILSSKKLLLSDSGFYLCAWSVTTTGDSPLHFGNGTRLTVT.